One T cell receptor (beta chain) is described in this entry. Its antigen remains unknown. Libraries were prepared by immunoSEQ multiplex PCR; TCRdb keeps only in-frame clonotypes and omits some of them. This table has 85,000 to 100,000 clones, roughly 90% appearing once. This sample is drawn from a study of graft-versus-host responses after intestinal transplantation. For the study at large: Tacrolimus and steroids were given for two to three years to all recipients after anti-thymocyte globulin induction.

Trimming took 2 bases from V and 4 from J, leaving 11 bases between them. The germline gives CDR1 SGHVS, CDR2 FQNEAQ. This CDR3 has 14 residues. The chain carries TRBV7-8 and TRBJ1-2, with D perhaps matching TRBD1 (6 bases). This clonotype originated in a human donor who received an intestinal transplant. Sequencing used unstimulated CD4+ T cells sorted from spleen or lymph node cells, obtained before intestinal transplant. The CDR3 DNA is TGTGCCAGCAGCTTACTGGACAGCAGCTATGGCTACACCTTC. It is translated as CASSLLDSSYGYTF.